This TCR beta chain was found in a study of blood T cell repertoires in COVID-19. The V gene's germline CDR1 is SGHVT and CDR2 SQSDAQ. Trimming took 3 bases from V and 0 from J, leaving 21 bases between them. There are 19 residues in the CDR3. Methods used by the authors: Scientists estimated how many nucleated cells there were by amplifying reference gene primers. TCRdb's table, derived via immunoSEQ multiplex PCR, lists solely in-frame clones and lacks some. Clonal size and the V and J genes are those of that table, whereas D and trimming came from the DNA. Of 490,000 or so clones listed, approximately 90% are singletons.

This clonotype was sampled from a woman aged 40 to 49 who had recovered from COVID-19. J is TRBJ1-3 and V is TRBV7-4, with D unresolved. The sequenced material came from PBMCs or T cells enriched from blood (not recorded which). CDR3 coding DNA: TGTGCCAGCAGCTTCGCTACCCGGTTCCTGGTCGTCTCTGGAAACACCATATATTTT. It codes for CASSFATRFLVVSGNTIYF.